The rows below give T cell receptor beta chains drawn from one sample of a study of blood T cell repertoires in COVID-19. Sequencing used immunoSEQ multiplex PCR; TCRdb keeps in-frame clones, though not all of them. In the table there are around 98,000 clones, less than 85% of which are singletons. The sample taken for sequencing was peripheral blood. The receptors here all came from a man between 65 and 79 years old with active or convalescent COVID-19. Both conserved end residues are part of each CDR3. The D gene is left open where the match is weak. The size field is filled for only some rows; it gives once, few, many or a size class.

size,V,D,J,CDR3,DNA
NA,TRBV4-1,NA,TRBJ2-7,CASSQDEASSYEQYF,TGCGCCAGCAGCCAAGATGAGGCCAGCTCCTACGAGCAGTACTTC
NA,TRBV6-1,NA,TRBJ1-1,CASSESRLSEAFF,TGTGCCAGCAGTGAAAGCAGGCTGTCTGAAGCTTTCTTT
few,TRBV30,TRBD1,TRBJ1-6,CAWSIGDRASPLHF,TGTGCCTGGAGTATTGGGGACAGGGCTTCACCCCTCCACTTT
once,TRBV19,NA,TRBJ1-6,CASRFRDSPLHF,TGTGCCAGTAGATTCAGGGATTCACCCCTCCACTTT
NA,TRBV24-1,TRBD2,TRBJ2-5,CATRDPSRGGWETQYF,TGTGCCACCAGAGACCCTTCGCGGGGGGGCTGGGAGACCCAGTACTTC
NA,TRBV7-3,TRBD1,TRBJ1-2,CASSFTGTGGGGYTF,TGTGCCAGCAGCTTCACCGGGACAGGGGGTGGTGGCTACACCTTC
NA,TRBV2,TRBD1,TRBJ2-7,CASEFRQGSFFYEQYF,TGTGCCAGCGAATTCAGACAGGGGTCATTTTTCTACGAGCAGTACTTC
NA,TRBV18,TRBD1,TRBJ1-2,CASSPGTARYGYTF,TGTGCCAGCTCACCCGGGACAGCCCGCTATGGCTACACCTTC
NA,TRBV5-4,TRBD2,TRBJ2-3,CASSRAGTSGGTDTQYF,TGTGCCAGCAGCCGAGCAGGGACTAGCGGGGGTACAGATACGCAGTATTTT
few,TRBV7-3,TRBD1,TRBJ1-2,CASSLTAGGGYGYTF,TGTGCCAGCAGCTTAACCGCAGGGGGTGGATATGGCTACACCTTC
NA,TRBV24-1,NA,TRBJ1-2,CATSDSAGYGYTF,TGTGCCACCAGTGACTCGGCGGGCTATGGCTACACCTTC
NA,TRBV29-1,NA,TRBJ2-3,CSVQGQVSTDTQYF,TGCAGCGTTCAGGGGCAGGTTAGCACAGATACGCAGTATTTT
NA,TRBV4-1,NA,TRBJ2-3,CASSQETGTSSATDTQYF,TGCGCCAGCAGCCAAGAAACCGGGACATCAAGTGCCACAGATACGCAGTATTTT
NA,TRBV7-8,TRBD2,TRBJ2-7,CASSFGTGGYYEQYF,TGTGCCAGCAGCTTCGGTACCGGGGGGTACTACGAGCAGTACTTC
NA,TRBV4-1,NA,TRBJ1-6,CASSQDTANSPLHF,TGCGCCAGCAGCCAAGATACCGCGAATTCACCCCTCCACTTT
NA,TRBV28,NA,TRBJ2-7,CASSLAVYEQYF,TGTGCCAGCAGTTTGGCGGTGTACGAGCAGTACTTC
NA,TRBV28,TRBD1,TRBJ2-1,CASRRGTGGYNEQFF,TGTGCCAGCAGACGTGGGACAGGGGGCTACAATGAGCAGTTCTTC
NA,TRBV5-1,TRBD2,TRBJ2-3,CASSLKPGTSGGTQYF,TGCGCCAGCAGCTTGAAACCCGGGACTAGCGGGGGTACGCAGTATTTT
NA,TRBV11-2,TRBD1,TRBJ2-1,CASRKLRGRTNNEQFF,TGTGCCAGCAGGAAACTAAGGGGGCGGACAAACAATGAGCAGTTCTTC
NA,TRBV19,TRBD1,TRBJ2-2,CASSMGTVNTGELFF,TGTGCCAGTAGTATGGGGACAGTTAACACCGGGGAGCTGTTTTTT
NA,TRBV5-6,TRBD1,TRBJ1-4,CASSVGTENEKLFF,TGTGCCAGCAGCGTCGGGACAGAGAATGAAAAACTGTTTTTT
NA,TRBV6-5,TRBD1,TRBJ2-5,CASSRQGFDQETQYF,TGTGCCAGCAGCAGACAGGGGTTTGACCAAGAGACCCAGTACTTC
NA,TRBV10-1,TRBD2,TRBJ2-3,CASSSGGASDTQYF,TGCGCCAGCAGTAGCGGGGGGGCGTCGGATACGCAGTATTTT
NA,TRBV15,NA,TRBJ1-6,CATSRGSAGDSPLHF,TGTGCCACCAGCAGAGGAAGTGCGGGGGATTCACCCCTCCACTTT
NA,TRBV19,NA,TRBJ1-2,CASRSGGVYGYTF,TGTGCCAGTAGGTCCGGAGGGGTTTATGGCTACACCTTC
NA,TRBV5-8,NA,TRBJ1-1,CASWAGTEAFF,TGTGCCAGCTGGGCGGGGACTGAAGCTTTCTTT
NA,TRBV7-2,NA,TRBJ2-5,CASSLGLAHQETQYF,TGTGCCAGCAGCTTAGGACTGGCCCACCAAGAGACCCAGTACTTC
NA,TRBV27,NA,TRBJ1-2,CASSLQGRANYGYTF,TGTGCCAGCAGTTTACAGGGGCGGGCTAACTATGGCTACACCTTC
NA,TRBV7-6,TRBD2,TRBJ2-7,CASSSTSGYEQYF,TGTGCCAGCAGCTCGACTAGCGGTTACGAGCAGTACTTC
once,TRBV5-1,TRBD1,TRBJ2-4,CASSLEARGRATRQYF,TGCGCCAGCAGCTTGGAGGCGAGGGGGCGCGCAACACGGCAGTACTTC
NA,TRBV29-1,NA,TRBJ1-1,CSVGGSGEAFF,TGCAGCGTTGGCGGGTCCGGGGAAGCTTTCTTT
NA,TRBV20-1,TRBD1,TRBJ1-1,CSASDSGQLYTEAFF,TGCAGTGCTAGTGATTCGGGACAGCTCTACACTGAAGCTTTCTTT
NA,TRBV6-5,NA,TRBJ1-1,CASSRTTGNTEAFF,TGTGCCAGCAGCCGTACGACAGGGAACACTGAAGCTTTCTTT
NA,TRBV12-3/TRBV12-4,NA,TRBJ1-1,CASTIPAGRAFF,TGTGCCAGCACCATCCCTGCGGGGAGGGCTTTCTTT
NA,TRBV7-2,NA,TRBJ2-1,CASSLKGTWYNEQFF,TGTGCCAGCAGCTTAAAAGGGACTTGGTACAATGAGCAGTTCTTC
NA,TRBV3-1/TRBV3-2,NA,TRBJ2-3,CASSRRQGSTDTQYF,TGTGCCAGCAGCCGTCGGCAGGGGAGCACAGATACGCAGTATTTT
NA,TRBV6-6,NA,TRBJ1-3,CASSWGGDTIYF,TGTGCCAGCAGTTGGGGAGGTGACACCATATATTTT
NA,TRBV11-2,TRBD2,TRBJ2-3,CASSFAGGAGTDTQYF,TGTGCCAGCAGCTTCGCCGGGGGGGCCGGCACAGATACGCAGTATTTT
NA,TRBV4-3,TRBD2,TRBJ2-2,CASSQALAGATNTGELFF,TGCGCCAGCAGCCAAGCTCTAGCGGGGGCGACGAACACCGGGGAGCTGTTTTTT
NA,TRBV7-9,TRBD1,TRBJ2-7,CASSLARDRPYEQYF,TGTGCCAGCAGCTTAGCTAGGGACAGACCTTACGAGCAGTACTTC
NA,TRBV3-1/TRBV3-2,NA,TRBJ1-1,CASSTPQGNTEAFF,TGTGCCAGCAGCACTCCCCAGGGGAACACTGAAGCTTTCTTT
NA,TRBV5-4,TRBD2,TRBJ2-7,CASSPTGTSGGYEQYF,TGTGCCAGCAGCCCGACCGGGACTAGCGGGGGTTACGAGCAGTACTTC
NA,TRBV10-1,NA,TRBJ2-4,CASSDGGAKNIQYF,TGCGCCAGCAGTGACGGAGGGGCCAAAAACATTCAGTACTTC
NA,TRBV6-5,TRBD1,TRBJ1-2,CASSYGQGIGYTF,TGTGCCAGCAGTTACGGACAGGGGATTGGCTACACCTTC
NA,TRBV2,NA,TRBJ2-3,CASKLGQSTDTQYF,TGTGCCAGCAAATTGGGGCAAAGCACAGATACGCAGTATTTT
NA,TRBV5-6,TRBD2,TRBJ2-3,CASSLVGGQNMQYF,TGTGCCAGCAGCTTGGTGGGAGGGCAGAATATGCAGTATTTT
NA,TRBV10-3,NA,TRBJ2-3,CAISPKASLSTDTQYF,TGTGCCATCAGCCCCAAGGCTAGCCTTAGCACAGATACGCAGTATTTT
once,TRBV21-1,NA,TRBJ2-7,CASRKGETSEVYEQYF,TGTGCCAGCAGAAAAGGCGAGACTAGCGAGGTCTACGAGCAGTACTTC
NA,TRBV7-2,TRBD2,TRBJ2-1,CASSRRTSGQTYNEQFF,TGTGCCAGCAGCCGCCGGACTAGCGGGCAGACCTACAATGAGCAGTTCTTC
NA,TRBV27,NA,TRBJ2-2,CASSLTGINTGELFF,TGTGCCAGCAGTCTAACAGGGATTAACACCGGGGAGCTGTTTTTT
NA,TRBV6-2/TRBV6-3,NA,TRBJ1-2,CASSYEARYGYTF,TGTGCCAGCAGTTACGAGGCCCGCTATGGCTACACCTTC
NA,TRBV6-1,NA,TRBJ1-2,CASSESGLYGYTF,TGTGCCAGCAGTGAATCGGGACTATATGGCTACACCTTC